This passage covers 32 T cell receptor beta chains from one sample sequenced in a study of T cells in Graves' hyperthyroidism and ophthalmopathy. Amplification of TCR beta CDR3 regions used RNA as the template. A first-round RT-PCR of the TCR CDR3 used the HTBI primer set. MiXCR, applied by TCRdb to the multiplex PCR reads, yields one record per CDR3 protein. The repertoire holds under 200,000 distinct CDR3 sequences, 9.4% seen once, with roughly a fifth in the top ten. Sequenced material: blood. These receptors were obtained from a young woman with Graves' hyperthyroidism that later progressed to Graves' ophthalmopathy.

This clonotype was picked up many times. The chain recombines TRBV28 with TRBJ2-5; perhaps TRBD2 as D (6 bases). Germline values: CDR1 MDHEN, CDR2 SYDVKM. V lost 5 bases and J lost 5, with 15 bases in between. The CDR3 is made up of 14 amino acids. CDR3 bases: TGTGCCAGCAGTACCCGGCGGGGTCGGGAGACCCAGTACTTC. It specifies CASSTRRGRETQYF.

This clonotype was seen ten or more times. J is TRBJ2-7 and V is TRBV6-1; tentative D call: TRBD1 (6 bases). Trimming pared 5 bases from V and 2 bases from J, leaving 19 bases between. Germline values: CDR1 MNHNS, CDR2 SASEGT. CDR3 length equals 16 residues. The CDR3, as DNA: TGTGCCAGCAGTCGATCAGACGGACAGAATGCCTACGAGCAGTACTTC. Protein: CASSRSDGQNAYEQYF.

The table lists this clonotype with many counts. CDR3 protein: CASSQLRQSSYEQYF. The CDR3 DNA follows: TGTGCCAGCAGCCAGCTTCGACAGAGCTCCTACGAGCAGTACTTC. The V and J genes are TRBV14 and TRBJ2-7; possibly TRBD1 for D (5 bases). V was clipped by 3 bases and J by 0 bases, with 12 bases between them. CDR3 size: 15 residues. Germline lookup yields CDR1 SGHDN and CDR2 FVKESK.

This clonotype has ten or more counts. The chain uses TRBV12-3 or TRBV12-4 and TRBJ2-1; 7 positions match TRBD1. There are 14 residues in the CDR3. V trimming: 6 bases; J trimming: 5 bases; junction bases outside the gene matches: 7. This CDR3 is CASRYGTANNEQFF. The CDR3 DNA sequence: TGTGCCAGCAGATACGGGACAGCCAACAATGAGCAGTTCTTC.

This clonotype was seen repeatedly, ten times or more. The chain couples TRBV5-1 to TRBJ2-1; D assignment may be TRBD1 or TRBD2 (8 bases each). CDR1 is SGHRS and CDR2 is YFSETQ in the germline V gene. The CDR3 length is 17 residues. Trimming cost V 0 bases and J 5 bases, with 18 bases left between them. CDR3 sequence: CASSLAVAGQEDNEQFF. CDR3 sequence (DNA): TGCGCCAGCAGCTTGGCCGTAGCGGGACAGGAGGACAATGAGCAGTTCTTC.

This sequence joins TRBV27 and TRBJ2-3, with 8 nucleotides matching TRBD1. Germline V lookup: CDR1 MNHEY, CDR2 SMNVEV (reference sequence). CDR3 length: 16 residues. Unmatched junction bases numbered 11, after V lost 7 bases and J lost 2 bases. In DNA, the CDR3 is TGTGCCAGCAACCCGACAGGGGTCGGGGACACAGATACGCAGTATTTT. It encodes CASNPTGVGDTDTQYF.

CDR3 DNA sequence: TGCGCCAGCAGCTTGCGTCTAGCGGGAGACAATGAGCAGTTCTTC. It codes for CASSLRLAGDNEQFF. The chain recombines TRBV5-1 with TRBJ2-1; TRBD2 agrees at 10 bases. J lost 5 bases, V lost 1 base, and 3 bases had no gene match. CDR3 length: 15 residues. Germline V gene data show CDR1 as SGHRS and CDR2 as YFSETQ.

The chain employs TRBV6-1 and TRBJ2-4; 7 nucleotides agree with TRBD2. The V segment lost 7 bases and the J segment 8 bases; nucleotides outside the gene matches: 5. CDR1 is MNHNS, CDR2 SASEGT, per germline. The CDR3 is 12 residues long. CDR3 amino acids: CASMGGSDIQYF. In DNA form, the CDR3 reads TGTGCCAGCATGGGAGGGTCCGACATTCAGTACTTC.

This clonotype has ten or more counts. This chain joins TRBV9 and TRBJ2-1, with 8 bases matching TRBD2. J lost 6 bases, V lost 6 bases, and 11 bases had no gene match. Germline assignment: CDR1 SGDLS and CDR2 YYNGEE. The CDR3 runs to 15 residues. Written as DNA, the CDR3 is TGTGCCAGCACCACCGGACTAGCAGTCGCCAATGAGCAGTTCTTC. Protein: CASTTGLAVANEQFF. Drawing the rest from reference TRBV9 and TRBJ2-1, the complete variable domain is DSGVTQTPKHLITATGQRVTLRCSPRSGDLSVYWYQQSLDQGLQFLIQYYNGEERAKGNILERFSAQQFPDLHSELNLSSLELGDSALYFCASTTGLAVANEQFFGPGTRLTVL.

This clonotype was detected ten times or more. The DNA for the CDR3 is TGCAGTGCTAGAGATGTCTCCCAATACTACGAGCAGTACTTC. Translating gives CSARDVSQYYEQYF. This rearrangement joins TRBV20-1 to TRBJ2-7; D ambiguous. The V gene lost 0 bases and the J gene lost 3 bases, with 12 bases spanning the gap. The germline CDR1 and CDR2 sequences are DFQATT and SNEGSKA (reference sequence). The CDR3 sequence is 14 residues long.

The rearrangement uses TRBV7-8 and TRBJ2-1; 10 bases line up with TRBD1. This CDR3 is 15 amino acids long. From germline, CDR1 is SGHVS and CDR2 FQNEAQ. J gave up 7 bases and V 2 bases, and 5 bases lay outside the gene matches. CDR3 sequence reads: CASSLRTGGGNEQFF. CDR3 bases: TGTGCCAGCAGCTTACGGACAGGGGGGGGTAATGAGCAGTTCTTC.

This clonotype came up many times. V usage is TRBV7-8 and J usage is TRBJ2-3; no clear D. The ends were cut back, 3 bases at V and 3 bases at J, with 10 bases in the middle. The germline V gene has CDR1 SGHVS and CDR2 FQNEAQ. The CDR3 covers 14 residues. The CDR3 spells CASSFRAGTDTQYF. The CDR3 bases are TGTGCCAGCAGCTTTAGAGCCGGTACAGATACGCAGTATTTT.

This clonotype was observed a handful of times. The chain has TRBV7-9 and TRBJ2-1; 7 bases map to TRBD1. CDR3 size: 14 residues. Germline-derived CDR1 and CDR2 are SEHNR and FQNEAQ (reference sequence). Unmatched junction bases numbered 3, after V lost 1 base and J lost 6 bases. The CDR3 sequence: CASSLVDRRNEQFF. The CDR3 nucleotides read TGTGCCAGCAGCTTAGTGGACAGGCGCAATGAGCAGTTCTTC.

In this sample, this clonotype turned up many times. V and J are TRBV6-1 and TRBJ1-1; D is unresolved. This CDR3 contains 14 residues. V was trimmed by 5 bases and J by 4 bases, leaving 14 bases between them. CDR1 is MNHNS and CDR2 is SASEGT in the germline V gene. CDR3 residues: CASSSPPRITEAFF. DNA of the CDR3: TGTGCCAGCAGTTCGCCCCCGCGTATCACTGAAGCTTTCTTT.

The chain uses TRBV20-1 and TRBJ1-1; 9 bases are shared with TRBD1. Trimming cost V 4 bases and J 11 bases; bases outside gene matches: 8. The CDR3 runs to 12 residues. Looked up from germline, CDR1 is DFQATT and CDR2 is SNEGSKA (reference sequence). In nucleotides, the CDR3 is TGCAGTGCTACCACAGGGGGCGCGGAGGCTTTCTTT. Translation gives CSATTGGAEAFF.

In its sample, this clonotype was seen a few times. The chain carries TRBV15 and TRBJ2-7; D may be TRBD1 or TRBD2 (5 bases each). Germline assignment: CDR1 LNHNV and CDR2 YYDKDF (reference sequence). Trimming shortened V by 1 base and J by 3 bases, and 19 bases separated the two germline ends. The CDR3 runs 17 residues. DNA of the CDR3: TGTGCCACCAGCAGAGGACGGGGCGTGAGGAGAGGCTACGAGCAGTACTTC. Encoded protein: CATSRGRGVRRGYEQYF.

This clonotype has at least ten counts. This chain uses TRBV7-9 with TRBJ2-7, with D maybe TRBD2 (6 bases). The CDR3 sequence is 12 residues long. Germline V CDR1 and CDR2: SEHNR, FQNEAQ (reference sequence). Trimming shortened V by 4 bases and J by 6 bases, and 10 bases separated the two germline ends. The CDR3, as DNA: TGTGCCAGCAGCTCTCAGGGAGGCGAGCAGTACTTC. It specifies CASSSQGGEQYF.

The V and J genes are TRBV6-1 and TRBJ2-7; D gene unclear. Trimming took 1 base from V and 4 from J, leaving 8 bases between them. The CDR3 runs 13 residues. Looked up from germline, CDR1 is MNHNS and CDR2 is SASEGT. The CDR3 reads CASSEVGKYEQYF. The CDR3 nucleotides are TGTGCCAGCAGTGAAGTTGGGAAATACGAGCAGTACTTC.

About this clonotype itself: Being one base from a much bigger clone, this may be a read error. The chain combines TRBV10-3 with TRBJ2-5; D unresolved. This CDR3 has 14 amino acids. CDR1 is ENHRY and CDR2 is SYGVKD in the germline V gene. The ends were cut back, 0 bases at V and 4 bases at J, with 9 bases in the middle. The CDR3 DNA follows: TGTGCCATCAGTGAGTCGGGATGGGGAGAGACCCAGTACTTC. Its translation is CAISESGWGETQYF.

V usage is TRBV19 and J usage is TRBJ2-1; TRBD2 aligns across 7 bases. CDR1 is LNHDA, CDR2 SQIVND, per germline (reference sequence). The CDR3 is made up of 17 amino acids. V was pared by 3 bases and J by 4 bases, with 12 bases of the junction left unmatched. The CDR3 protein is CASSIRPGRVWYNEQFF. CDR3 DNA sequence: TGTGCCAGTAGTATCAGGCCGGGGAGGGTCTGGTACAATGAGCAGTTCTTC.

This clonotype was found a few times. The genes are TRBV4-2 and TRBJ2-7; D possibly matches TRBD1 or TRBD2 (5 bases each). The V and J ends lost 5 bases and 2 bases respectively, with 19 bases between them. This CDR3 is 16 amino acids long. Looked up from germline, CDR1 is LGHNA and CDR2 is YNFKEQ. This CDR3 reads CASSEGPGRVTYEQYF. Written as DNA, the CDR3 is TGTGCCAGCAGCGAAGGACCGGGACGGGTTACCTACGAGCAGTACTTC.

The CDR3 sequence: CASSVVLTGELFF. Written as DNA, the CDR3 is TGTGCCAGCAGCGTAGTTTTAACCGGGGAGCTGTTTTTT. The chain uses TRBV9 and TRBJ2-2; D not resolved. V shed 0 bases and J shed 5 bases, with 5 bases lying between them. This CDR3 region has 13 residues. The germline V gene encodes CDR1 SGDLS and CDR2 YYNGEE.

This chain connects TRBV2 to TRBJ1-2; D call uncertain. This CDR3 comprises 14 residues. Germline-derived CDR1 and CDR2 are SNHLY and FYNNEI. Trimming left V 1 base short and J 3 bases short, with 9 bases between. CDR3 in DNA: TGTGCCAGCAGTGAAGTAAAAGACGACTATGGCTACACCTTC. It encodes CASSEVKDDYGYTF. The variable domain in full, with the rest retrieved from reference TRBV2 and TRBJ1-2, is EPEVTQTPSHQVTQMGQEVILRCVPISNHLYFYWYRQILGQKVEFLVSFYNNEISEKSEIFDDQFSVERPDGSNFTLKIRSTKLEDSAMYFCASSEVKDDYGYTFGSGTRLTVV.

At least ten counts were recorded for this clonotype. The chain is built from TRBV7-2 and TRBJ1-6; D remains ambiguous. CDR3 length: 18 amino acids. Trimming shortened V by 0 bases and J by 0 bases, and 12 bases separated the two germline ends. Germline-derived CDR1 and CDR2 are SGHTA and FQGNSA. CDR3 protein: CASSLALLESSYNSPLHF. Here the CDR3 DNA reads TGTGCCAGCAGCTTAGCTCTTTTGGAGAGCTCCTATAATTCACCCCTCCACTTT.

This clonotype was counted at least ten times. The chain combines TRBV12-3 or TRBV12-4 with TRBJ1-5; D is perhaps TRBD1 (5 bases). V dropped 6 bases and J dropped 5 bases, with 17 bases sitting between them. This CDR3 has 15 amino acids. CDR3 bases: TGTGCCAGCAGCCATACAGAGGACATTCATCAGCCCCAGCATTTT. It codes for CASSHTEDIHQPQHF.

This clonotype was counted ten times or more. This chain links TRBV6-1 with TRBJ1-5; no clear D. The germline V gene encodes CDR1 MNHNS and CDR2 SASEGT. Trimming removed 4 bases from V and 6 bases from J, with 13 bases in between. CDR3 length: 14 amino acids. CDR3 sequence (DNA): TGTGCCAGCAGTGCCCATGAGGGAAGTCAGCCCCAGCATTTT. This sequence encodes CASSAHEGSQPQHF.

The CDR3 spells CSATRSGSNSPLHF. DNA of the CDR3: TGCAGTGCTACCCGCTCAGGCAGTAATTCACCCCTCCACTTT. This chain joins TRBV20-1 and TRBJ1-6; D uncertain. V lost 4 bases and J lost 6, with 13 bases in between. The CDR3 loop spans 14 amino acids. Germline CDR1 and CDR2: DFQATT and SNEGSKA (reference sequence).

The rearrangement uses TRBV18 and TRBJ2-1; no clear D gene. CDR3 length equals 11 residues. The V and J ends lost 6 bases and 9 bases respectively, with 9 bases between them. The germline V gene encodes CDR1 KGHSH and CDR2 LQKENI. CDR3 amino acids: CASSPGFEQFF. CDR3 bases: TGTGCCAGCTCCCCGGGTTTTGAGCAGTTCTTC.

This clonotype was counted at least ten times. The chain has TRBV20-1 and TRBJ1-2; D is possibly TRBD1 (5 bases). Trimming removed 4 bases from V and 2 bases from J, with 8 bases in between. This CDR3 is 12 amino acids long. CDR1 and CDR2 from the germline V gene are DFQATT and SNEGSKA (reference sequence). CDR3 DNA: TGCAGTGCTACAGGGTTCAACTATGGCTACACCTTC. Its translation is CSATGFNYGYTF.

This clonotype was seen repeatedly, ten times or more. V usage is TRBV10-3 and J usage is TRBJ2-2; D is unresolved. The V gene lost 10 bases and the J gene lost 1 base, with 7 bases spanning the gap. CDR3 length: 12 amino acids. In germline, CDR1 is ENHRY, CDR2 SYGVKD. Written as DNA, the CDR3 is TGTGCCACCAGAAAGAACACCGGGGAGCTGTTTTTT. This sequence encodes CATRKNTGELFF.

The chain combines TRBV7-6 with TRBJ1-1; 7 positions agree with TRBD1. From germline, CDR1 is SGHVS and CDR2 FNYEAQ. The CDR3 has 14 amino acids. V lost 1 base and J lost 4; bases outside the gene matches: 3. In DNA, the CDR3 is TGTGCCAGCAGCTTAGAACAGGGGCTCACTGAAGCTTTCTTT. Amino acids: CASSLEQGLTEAFF.

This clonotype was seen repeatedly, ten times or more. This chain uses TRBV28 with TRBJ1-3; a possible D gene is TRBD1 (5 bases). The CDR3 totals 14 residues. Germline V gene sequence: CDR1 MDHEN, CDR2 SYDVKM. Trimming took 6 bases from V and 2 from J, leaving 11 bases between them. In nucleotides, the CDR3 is TGTGCCAGCAGATTTGACAGTCCTGGAAACACCATATATTTT. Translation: CASRFDSPGNTIYF.